Following are 22 T cell receptor beta chains from one sample sequenced in a study of T-cell memory formation after mild COVID-19 (dated by TCRdb to the early 2020s). The library was obtained by 5' RACE. The sequencer listed for this sample is Illumina NovaSeq 6000. TCRdb trimmed the raw reads at Q25, called clones with MiXCR and kept productive beta chains. When rows share a CDR3 protein, they turn into one entry using the most common DNA and genes. The sample table shows around 340,000 distinct CDR3 sequences, and under 15% are seen once. Jointly, the top ten make up about a fifth of the sample. The sequenced material came from PBMCs or a T cell subset sorted from them (not recorded which). The receptor source for this set is a man younger than 35 who had mild COVID-19 (a few samples of this study predate the infection). The sample titles of this study are shuffled in the database, so cell type and time point are left out; the donor was told from shared clones.

This clonotype occurred a few times. In DNA form, the CDR3 reads TGTGCCAGCAGTATCAGGGGTCTCAATCAGCCCCAGCATTTT. Translation: CASSIRGLNQPQHF. The genes are TRBV6-5 and TRBJ1-5; weak D call: TRBD1 (6 bases). Trimming cost V 5 bases and J 3 bases, with 11 bases left between them. Germline CDR1 reads MNHEY; CDR2 reads SVGAGI. This CDR3 is 14 amino acids long.

The V gene is TRBV12-3 or TRBV12-4, the J gene TRBJ1-5; unclear D gene. This CDR3 comprises 12 residues. V was cut by 4 bases and J by 4 bases, with 5 bases left in between. The CDR3 loop is CASSSMNQPQHF. The CDR3 DNA follows: TGTGCCAGCAGTTCAATGAATCAGCCCCAGCATTTT.

The genes are TRBV7-9 and TRBJ2-7, with D maybe TRBD2 (6 bases). The V gene's germline CDR1 is SEHNR and CDR2 FQNEAQ (reference sequence). The CDR3 has 15 amino acids. V lost 4 bases and J 0 bases, leaving 13 bases between the germline ends. CDR3 residues: CASSSLAGSSYEQYV. CDR3 coding DNA: TGTGCCAGCAGCTCCTTGGCGGGGAGCTCCTACGAGCAGTACGTC.

The CDR3 bases are TGTGCCACCAGCAGAGATTCCAGGGGGAATGAGCAGTTCTTC. This sequence encodes CATSRDSRGNEQFF. The V and J genes are TRBV15 and TRBJ2-1; 7 bases are shared with TRBD1. CDR3 size: 14 residues. Germline values: CDR1 LNHNV, CDR2 YYDKDF (reference sequence). Trimming cost V 0 bases and J 7 bases; bases outside gene matches: 3.

The chain employs TRBV29-1 and TRBJ2-7, with TRBD1 matching over 11 bases. Germline V CDR1 and CDR2: SQVTM, ANQGSEA. The junction had 7 bases not matched to a gene; V was cut back by 0 bases and J by 6 bases. The CDR3 is 15 residues long. CDR3 amino acids: CSVEDRGQGVSEQYF. The CDR3 region has the DNA TGCAGCGTTGAAGATAGGGGACAGGGGGTTAGCGAGCAGTACTTC.

The chain links TRBV20-1 to TRBJ1-2, with 10 bases fitting TRBD1. Trimming at V came to 6 bases and at J to 3 bases, leaving 7 bases not matched to a gene. This CDR3 is built from 14 residues. Germline CDR1 reads DFQATT; CDR2 reads SNEGSKA (reference sequence). The DNA for the CDR3 is TGCAGTGCCAAACGACAGGGGGCACACTATGGCTACACCTTC. It is translated as CSAKRQGAHYGYTF.

This clonotype was recorded a few times. This rearrangement joins TRBV20-1 to TRBJ2-5; 8 bases fit TRBD2. This CDR3 has 15 amino acids. V was clipped by 5 bases and J by 4 bases; unmatched bases: 12. Per the germline V gene, CDR1 is DFQATT and CDR2 is SNEGSKA (reference sequence). DNA for the CDR3: TGCAGTGCTCTCTGGACGGGGGGGCCCGCAGAGACCCAGTACTTC. Translating gives CSALWTGGPAETQYF.

The chain links TRBV5-1 to TRBJ1-1, with D maybe TRBD1 (5 bases). Germline loops: CDR1 SGHRS, CDR2 YFSETQ. The V end lost 1 base, the J end lost 3 bases, and 13 bases lay between the germline ends. The CDR3 has 15 residues. The CDR3 DNA reads as TGCGCCAGCAGCTTGCTCGGGGCACCTGACACTGAAGCTTTCTTT. It is translated as CASSLLGAPDTEAFF.

The rearrangement uses TRBV5-1 and TRBJ1-5, with 8 bases lining up with TRBD1. The ends lost 5 bases at V and 5 bases at J; junction bases unmatched: 6. The CDR3 length is 14 residues. Per germline, CDR1 SGHRS and CDR2 YFSETQ. The CDR3 region is CASSPGQGHQPQHF. The CDR3, as DNA: TGCGCCAGCAGTCCAGGACAGGGCCATCAGCCCCAGCATTTT.

This clonotype was counted only a few times. The CDR3 nucleotides are TGCGCCAGCAGCCTCCCTGGGGATCAGCCCCAGCATTTT. Residues: CASSLPGDQPQHF. V is TRBV4-1 and J is TRBJ1-5; no clear D gene. CDR3 length: 13 amino acids. CDR1 is MGHRA, CDR2 YSYEKL, per germline. The ends were cut back, 4 bases at V and 5 bases at J, with 9 bases in the middle.

The sample holds a few counts of this clonotype. The chain has TRBV7-6 and TRBJ2-3; TRBD1 matches at 7 bases. The CDR3 is 18 amino acids. V shed 2 bases and J 4 bases; nucleotides not matched to a gene: 15. Per the germline V gene, CDR1 is SGHVS and CDR2 is FNYEAQ. Written as DNA, the CDR3 is TGTGCCAGCAGCTTAAGGAGAGTGACAGGGTCCGTCGCAGATACGCAGTATTTT. The encoded protein is CASSLRRVTGSVADTQYF. The full variable domain, with the rest looked up from reference TRBV7-6 and TRBJ2-3, is GAGVSQSPRYKVTKRGQDVALRCDPISGHVSLYWYRQALGQGPEFLTYFNYEAQQDKSGLPNDRFSAERPEGSISTLTIQRTEQRDSAMYRCASSLRRVTGSVADTQYFGPGTRLTVL.

This clonotype was observed a few times. Here the CDR3 DNA reads TGTGCCAGCAGGACGGGACCGCACAATGAAAAACTGTTTTTT. Translating gives CASRTGPHNEKLFF. This chain joins TRBV7-9 and TRBJ1-4; TRBD1 is a possible D gene (5 bases). The CDR3 is 14 residues long. The ends were cut back, 6 bases at V and 5 bases at J, with 13 bases in the middle. Germline CDR1 is SEHNR and CDR2 is FQNEAQ (reference sequence).

The chain combines TRBV7-6 with TRBJ2-1; 10 nucleotides line up with TRBD2. CDR3 length equals 19 residues. Germline CDR1 and CDR2: SGHVS and FNYEAQ. V shed 1 base, J shed 7 bases, and the junction held 16 bases outside the gene matches. The CDR3 DNA is TGTGCCAGCAGCTTAGGTGTCGGGCTAGCGGGGGAGATTGGGAATGAGCAGTTCTTC. The encoded protein is CASSLGVGLAGEIGNEQFF.

The chain couples TRBV20-1 to TRBJ2-1, with a weak D call TRBD2 (5 bases). Looked up from germline, CDR1 is DFQATT and CDR2 is SNEGSKA (reference sequence). The CDR3 runs to 12 residues. The V end was cut by 8 bases, the J end by 7 bases, with 15 bases between. The CDR3 DNA is TGCAGTACCGATGGCGGGCTAAATGAGCAGTTCTTC. Protein product: CSTDGGLNEQFF.

The CDR3 region is CASSRATGSGRDTQYF. CDR3 in DNA: TGCGCCAGCAGCCGAGCGACAGGGTCGGGGAGAGATACGCAGTATTTT. The rearrangement joins TRBV5-1 to TRBJ2-3; 7 bases match TRBD1. V dropped 4 bases and J dropped 5; count of bases not matched to a gene: 13. This CDR3 is built from 16 residues. Germline CDR1 is SGHRS and CDR2 is YFSETQ.

The chain employs TRBV7-3 and TRBJ2-3; 9 nucleotides match TRBD2. Unmatched junction bases numbered 7, after V lost 5 bases and J lost 4 bases. The CDR3 runs 15 residues. Germline V CDR1 and CDR2: SGHTA, FQGTGA. The CDR3 loop is CASSPLAGYADTQYF. Written as DNA, the CDR3 is TGTGCCAGCAGCCCGCTAGCGGGGTATGCAGATACGCAGTATTTT.

This clonotype was found a few times. CDR3 in DNA: TGCAGTGCTAGACAGCCAGGCGGCGCGTCAGATACGCAGTATTTT. This encodes CSARQPGGASDTQYF. The V call is TRBV20-1, the J call TRBJ2-3; D unresolved. Trimming left V 2 bases short and J 4 bases short, with 16 bases between. The germline gives CDR1 DFQATT, CDR2 SNEGSKA (reference sequence). This CDR3 region has 15 residues.

The chain has TRBV7-2 and TRBJ2-1, with D hard to call. The CDR3 sequence is 16 residues long. Germline-derived CDR1 and CDR2 are SGHTA and FQGNSA. V lost 2 bases, J lost 4 bases, and 15 bases lay in between. The DNA for the CDR3 is TGTGCCAGCAGCTTATTGGGCCTAACGACTTACAATGAGCAGTTCTTC. It specifies CASSLLGLTTYNEQFF. The variable domain in full, completed from reference TRBV7-2 and TRBJ2-1, reads GAGVSQSPSNKVTEKGKDVELRCDPISGHTALYWYRQSLGQGLEFLIYFQGNSAPDKSGLPSDRFSAERTGGSVSTLTIQRTQQEDSAVYLCASSLLGLTTYNEQFFGPGTRLTVL.

The chain joins TRBV6-1 to TRBJ1-3; D remains unclear. This CDR3 is 13 amino acids long. V was cut by 9 bases and J by 1 base, with 10 bases left in between. The germline CDR1 and CDR2 sequences are MNHNS and SASEGT. The CDR3 protein is CASLRASGNTIYF. The DNA for the CDR3 is TGTGCCAGTCTTAGAGCGTCTGGAAACACCATATATTTT.

This clonotype was seen only a few times. The chain combines TRBV5-1 with TRBJ2-5; D is unclear. The CDR3 extends over 13 amino acids. CDR1 is SGHRS and CDR2 is YFSETQ in the germline V gene. V shed 1 base and J shed 4 bases, with 8 bases lying between them. The CDR3 loop is CASSLMGLETQYF. CDR3 nucleotide sequence: TGCGCCAGCAGCTTGATGGGTCTAGAGACCCAGTACTTC.

This clonotype occurred a few times. For the CDR3, the DNA is TGTGCCAGCAGTAGGGACGTGACAGGGGCTTATGGCTACACCTTC. Its protein is CASSRDVTGAYGYTF. The J gene is TRBJ1-2, the V gene TRBV6-5; 8 bases map to TRBD1. The CDR3 is 15 amino acids. Germline V CDR1 and CDR2: MNHEY, SVGAGI. Losses at the gene ends were 5 bases for V and 5 bases for J; bases not matched to a gene: 10.

This clonotype occurred a few times. V is TRBV5-1 and J is TRBJ2-3; 15 nucleotides match TRBD2. The CDR3 has 16 residues. V trimming: 1 base; J trimming: 4 bases; junction bases outside the gene matches: 1. Germline V gene data show CDR1 as SGHRS and CDR2 as YFSETQ. The CDR3 DNA follows: TGCGCCAGCAGCTTGCGGACTAGCGGGGGGGCAGATACGCAGTATTTT. Its translation is CASSLRTSGGADTQYF.